What follows are 7 T cell receptor beta chains derived from one specimen sequenced in a study of technical replicates of blood from a few donors. Profiling relied on immunoSEQ multiplex PCR, and the TCRdb table lists in-frame clones only, not all of them. This table has 55,000 to 60,000 clones, over 85% appearing once. Source material: PBMCs. These TCRs come from a human donor in good health. Some clones in this sample may be carry-over from other donors' samples.

The V call is TRBV4-3, the J call TRBJ2-2; weak D call: TRBD2 (5 bases). V gave up 0 bases and J gave up 6 bases, with 8 bases separating them. CDR1 and CDR2 from the germline V gene are LGHNA and YSLEER. The CDR3 is 14 amino acids. The CDR3 DNA reads as TGCGCCAGCAGCCAAGAGGGAGTCCCCGGGGAGCTGTTTTTT. Amino acids: CASSQEGVPGELFF.

This chain connects TRBV29-1 to TRBJ1-2; a weak D match, TRBD1 (6 bases). The germline V gene has CDR1 SQVTM and CDR2 ANQGSEA. The CDR3 contains 15 residues. The V end was cut by 0 bases, the J end by 3 bases, with 14 bases between. DNA of the CDR3: TGCAGCGTTGAAGATCCGGGGGGCGAGGACTATGGCTACACCTTC. Translating it yields CSVEDPGGEDYGYTF.

The chain links TRBV11-2 to TRBJ1-1, with a possible D match to TRBD1 (5 bases). Trimming stripped 1 base from V and 4 bases from J, with 7 bases between. Germline V gene lookup returns CDR1 SGHAT and CDR2 FQNNGV. The CDR3 totals 13 residues. Here the CDR3 reads CASSLVQGTEAFF. Written as DNA, the CDR3 is TGTGCCAGCAGCTTAGTCCAGGGCACTGAAGCTTTCTTT. The variable domain in full, completed from reference TRBV11-2 and TRBJ1-1, reads EAGVAQSPRYKIIEKRQSVAFWCNPISGHATLYWYQQILGQGPKLLIQFQNNGVVDDSQLPKDRFSAERLKGVDSTLKIQPAKLEDSAVYLCASSLVQGTEAFFGQGTRLTVV.

The J gene is TRBJ2-2, the V gene TRBV11-3; 11 nucleotides line up with TRBD2. Germline V gene sequence: CDR1 SGHNT, CDR2 YENEEA. Trimming cost V 3 bases and J 4 bases; bases outside gene matches: 4. The CDR3 has 16 residues. The CDR3 DNA reads TGTGCCAGCAGCTTCCAACTAGCGGGGGTCACCGGGGAGCTGTTTTTT. Residues: CASSFQLAGVTGELFF.

The gene calls are TRBV4-2 and TRBJ1-1; TRBD1 matches 7 bases. The V gene end was trimmed by 0 bases and the J gene end by 4 bases; junction bases not matched to a gene: 5. CDR1 LGHNA and CDR2 YNFKEQ come from the germline V gene. The CDR3 extends over 15 amino acids. CDR3: CASSQDLQGFTEAFF. The CDR3 region has the DNA TGTGCCAGCAGCCAAGATTTACAGGGGTTCACTGAAGCTTTCTTT.

The CDR3 loop reads CASTGGGASSNQPQHF. In DNA form, the CDR3 reads TGTGCCAGTACCGGGGGTGGGGCCAGCTCCAATCAGCCCCAGCATTTT. The V gene is TRBV19, the J gene TRBJ1-5; possibly TRBD1 for D (5 bases). From germline, CDR1 is LNHDA and CDR2 SQIVND (reference sequence). V was shortened by 7 bases and J by 3 bases, with 19 bases between the two germline ends. The length of the CDR3 is 16 residues.

This sequence joins TRBV2 and TRBJ2-3; 10 nucleotides match TRBD2. The CDR3 contains 15 residues. V dropped 6 bases and J dropped 5; count of bases not matched to a gene: 8. Looked up from germline, CDR1 is SNHLY and CDR2 is FYNNEI. The CDR3 region has the DNA TGTGCCAGCAGCTCACAGCGGGGGGGTATAGATACGCAGTATTTT. This gives the protein CASSSQRGGIDTQYF.